These T cell receptor beta chains were read from a single sample in a study of blood T cell repertoires in COVID-19. Profiled with immunoSEQ multiplex PCR; TCRdb holds only in-frame clones, not every one. The data show around 44,000 clones, about 90% seen once. Specimen: peripheral blood. All receptors come from a human donor in a cohort sampled during active COVID-19. The CDR3 runs from the conserved cysteine through the conserved F or W. The D gene is left open where the match is weak. Not all rows give a size; the values are once, few, many and, for expanded clones, a class.

V	D	J	size	CDR3	DNA
TRBV5-4	NA	TRBJ2-2	NA	CASSLAPQVPTGELFF	TGTGCCAGCAGCTTGGCCCCCCAGGTTCCGACCGGGGAGCTGTTTTTT
TRBV7-6	TRBD2	TRBJ2-1	once	CASSLSGRASYNEQFF	TGTGCCAGCAGCCTTAGCGGGAGGGCCTCCTACAATGAGCAGTTCTTC
TRBV3-1/TRBV3-2	TRBD1	TRBJ1-3	NA	CASSQRGTGLNTIYF	TGTGCCAGCAGCCAAAGAGGGACAGGCTTAAACACCATATATTTT
TRBV7-2	NA	TRBJ2-7	NA	CASSWDNYEQYF	TGTGCCAGCAGTTGGGACAACTACGAGCAGTACTTC
TRBV7-9	NA	TRBJ1-1	NA	CASSSQITEAFF	TGTGCCAGCAGCTCACAGATCACTGAAGCTTTCTTT
TRBV30	TRBD2	TRBJ2-5	NA	CAWSVGGGGQETQYF	TGTGCCTGGAGTGTTGGGGGGGGTGGTCAAGAGACCCAGTACTTC
TRBV9	TRBD1	TRBJ1-6	NA	CASSVTGGNSPLHF	TGTGCCAGCAGCGTGACAGGGGGAAATTCACCCCTCCACTTT
TRBV18	TRBD1	TRBJ2-7	NA	CASSSGTGSYEQYF	TGTGCCAGCTCATCCGGGACAGGGTCCTACGAGCAGTACTTC
TRBV9	NA	TRBJ1-3	NA	CASSVAPSSGNTIYF	TGTGCCAGCAGCGTAGCTCCGAGCTCTGGAAACACCATATATTTT
TRBV12-3/TRBV12-4	TRBD1	TRBJ2-7	NA	CASGRGRNEQYF	TGTGCCAGCGGCAGGGGGCGGAACGAGCAGTACTTC
TRBV7-2	TRBD2	TRBJ2-5	once	CASSAERGPETQYF	TGTGCCAGCAGCGCGGAGCGGGGTCCGGAGACCCAGTACTTC
TRBV5-1	NA	TRBJ2-1	NA	CASSSFGGSVSYNEQFF	TGCGCCAGCAGCTCCTTCGGAGGGAGTGTCTCCTACAATGAGCAGTTCTTC
TRBV10-3	NA	TRBJ2-3	once	CAISSINRDGTDTQYF	TGTGCCATCAGTTCAATTAACAGGGATGGCACAGATACGCAGTATTTT
TRBV21-1	NA	TRBJ2-7	NA	CASSKPVAGGPYEQYF	TGTGCCAGCAGCAAACCCGTAGCGGGAGGGCCGTACGAGCAGTACTTC
TRBV4-3	NA	TRBJ2-2	once	CASSQRPAGELFF	TGCGCCAGCAGCCAACGCCCGGCCGGGGAGCTGTTTTTT
TRBV6-1	NA	TRBJ1-2	NA	CASSEGVNYGYTF	TGTGCCAGCAGTGAAGGAGTGAACTATGGCTACACCTTC
TRBV5-4	NA	TRBJ1-1	NA	CASSPQGNTEAFF	TGTGCCAGCAGCCCACAGGGAAACACTGAAGCTTTCTTT
TRBV18	NA	TRBJ2-2	NA	CASSAESYLNTGELFF	TGTGCCAGCTCGGCCGAAAGTTACCTGAACACCGGGGAGCTGTTTTTT
TRBV11-3	TRBD1	TRBJ2-2	NA	CASSYGTGGTGELFF	TGTGCCAGCAGCTACGGGACAGGGGGGACCGGGGAGCTGTTTTTT
TRBV7-2	TRBD2	TRBJ2-1	NA	CASSQVGSGGLSSYNEQFF	TGTGCCAGCAGCCAGGTTGGTAGCGGGGGGCTCAGCTCCTACAATGAGCAGTTCTTC
TRBV25-1	TRBD1	TRBJ1-3	NA	CASSEVTGTFSGNTIYF	TGTGCCAGCAGTGAGGTGACAGGGACTTTCTCTGGAAACACCATATATTTT
TRBV9	TRBD2	TRBJ2-5	NA	CASAKGSLAGGGGETQYF	TGTGCCAGCGCGAAAGGTAGTCTAGCGGGAGGAGGTGGGGAGACCCAGTACTTC
TRBV2	NA	TRBJ2-1	NA	CASSEWESSYNEQFF	TGTGCCAGCAGTGAATGGGAGAGCTCCTACAATGAGCAGTTCTTC
TRBV20-1	TRBD2	TRBJ2-5	once	CTGTRGETQYF	TGCACCGGAACGCGGGGGGAGACCCAGTACTTC
TRBV18	NA	TRBJ1-1	NA	CASSPSGNTEAFF	TGTGCCAGCTCACCGTCAGGGAACACTGAAGCTTTCTTT
TRBV2	NA	TRBJ2-7	NA	CASSEPPGALTYEQYF	TGTGCCAGCAGTGAGCCCCCAGGGGCTCTAACCTACGAGCAGTACTTC
TRBV4-3	TRBD1	TRBJ1-4	NA	CASSHQRAGGIEKLFF	TGCGCCAGCAGCCACCAAAGGGCAGGGGGCATTGAAAAACTGTTTTTT
TRBV7-2	NA	TRBJ1-5	NA	CASSLGLLGNQPQHF	TGTGCCAGCAGCTTAGGACTTCTTGGGAATCAGCCCCAGCATTTT
TRBV6-5	NA	TRBJ2-3	NA	CASREGGTDTQYF	TGTGCCAGCAGAGAGGGGGGCACAGATACGCAGTATTTT
TRBV9	TRBD2	TRBJ2-5	NA	CASSGGTSGSFKTQYF	TGTGCCAGCAGCGGAGGGACTAGCGGGAGTTTCAAGACCCAGTACTTC
TRBV5-1	NA	TRBJ1-6	NA	CASSLGPPLNSPLHF	TGCGCCAGCAGCTTGGGGCCTCCGCTTAATTCACCCCTCCACTTT
TRBV7-2	NA	TRBJ2-2	NA	CASSWGPGRVNTGELFF	TGTGCCAGCAGCTGGGGGCCGGGACGGGTGAACACCGGGGAGCTGTTTTTT
TRBV27	NA	TRBJ1-2	NA	CASSLRARGGFDGYTF	TGTGCCAGCAGTTTACGCGCTCGGGGGGGCTTTGATGGCTACACCTTC
TRBV6-5	NA	TRBJ2-7	NA	CASMETIDYEQYF	TGTGCCAGCATGGAGACGATTGACTACGAGCAGTACTTC
TRBV27	TRBD2	TRBJ2-3	NA	CASSSVGTSGGAVTQYF	TGTGCCAGCAGTTCCGTCGGGACTAGCGGGGGGGCGGTTACGCAGTATTTT
TRBV7-2	TRBD2	TRBJ2-2	NA	CASSPGLANGELFF	TGTGCCAGCAGCCCCGGACTAGCGAACGGGGAGCTGTTTTTT
TRBV9	TRBD2	TRBJ2-3	NA	CASSVATSGRASTDTQYF	TGTGCCAGCAGCGTAGCTACGAGCGGGAGGGCTAGCACAGATACGCAGTATTTT
TRBV9	NA	TRBJ1-2	NA	CASSVDSWGGMSGYTF	TGTGCCAGCAGCGTAGATAGCTGGGGAGGGATGAGTGGCTACACCTTC
TRBV5-6	TRBD1	TRBJ2-7	NA	CASSLTGTGREYEQYF	TGTGCCAGCAGCTTAACTGGGACAGGGAGAGAGTACGAGCAGTACTTC
TRBV4-1	NA	TRBJ1-2	NA	CASSQVTGGNYGYTF	TGCGCCAGCAGCCAAGTTACAGGCGGAAACTATGGCTACACCTTC
TRBV2	NA	TRBJ1-2	NA	CASRSGAGYTF	TGTGCCAGCAGATCTGGGGCCGGCTACACCTTC
TRBV5-1	TRBD1	TRBJ1-3	NA	CASGTGGGSGNTIYF	TGCGCCAGCGGCACAGGGGGAGGATCTGGAAACACCATATATTTT
TRBV28	NA	TRBJ2-7	NA	CASSFDRSSYEQYF	TGTGCCAGCAGTTTCGACAGGAGCTCCTACGAGCAGTACTTC
TRBV2	TRBD2	TRBJ2-1	few	CASSEGGTSRFF	TGTGCCAGCAGTGAAGGCGGGACTAGCAGGTTCTTC